This TCR beta chain was recovered during a study of shared clonotypes between healthy human individuals. Study-level information: Per-donor plates numbered three CD4 naive, three CD4 memory, two CD8 naive and one CD8 memory.

Overall study results and limits: Roughly 5% of naive CD4 clonotypes were common to a handful of donors.

Naive CD8 populations comprised CD45RO-negative cells positively selected for CCR7, excluding terminally differentiated effector memory CD45RA+ cells. The healthy adult donors were HIV-negative and reported no recent acute infections or vaccinations. The V gene end was trimmed by 3 bases and the J gene end by 2 bases; junction bases not matched to a gene: 3. The CDR3 totals 14 residues. Looked up from germline, CDR1 is SGDLS and CDR2 is YYNGEE. With regard to this clone: The antigen is unknown.

In the study's own analysis: There were no quality scores in the junction-only immunoSEQ sequences, so filtering differed. Produced via immunoSEQ multiplex PCR; TCRdb's table is partial and in-frame only. V and J calls and clone size follow that table, whereas D and trimming were derived from the DNA. The top ten clones hold under 2% of a sample with about 2,200,000 clones, 85% to 95% of them seen once. This TCR derives from a man younger than 35 in good health. Some clones in this sample may be carry-over from other donors' samples. The V and J genes are TRBV9 and TRBJ2-7; 9 bases line up with TRBD1. Material for sequencing was naive CD8+ T cells from PBMCs. For the CDR3, the DNA is TGTGCCAGCAGCGCACACAGGGGGCCCTACGAGCAGTACTTC. This encodes CASSAHRGPYEQYF.